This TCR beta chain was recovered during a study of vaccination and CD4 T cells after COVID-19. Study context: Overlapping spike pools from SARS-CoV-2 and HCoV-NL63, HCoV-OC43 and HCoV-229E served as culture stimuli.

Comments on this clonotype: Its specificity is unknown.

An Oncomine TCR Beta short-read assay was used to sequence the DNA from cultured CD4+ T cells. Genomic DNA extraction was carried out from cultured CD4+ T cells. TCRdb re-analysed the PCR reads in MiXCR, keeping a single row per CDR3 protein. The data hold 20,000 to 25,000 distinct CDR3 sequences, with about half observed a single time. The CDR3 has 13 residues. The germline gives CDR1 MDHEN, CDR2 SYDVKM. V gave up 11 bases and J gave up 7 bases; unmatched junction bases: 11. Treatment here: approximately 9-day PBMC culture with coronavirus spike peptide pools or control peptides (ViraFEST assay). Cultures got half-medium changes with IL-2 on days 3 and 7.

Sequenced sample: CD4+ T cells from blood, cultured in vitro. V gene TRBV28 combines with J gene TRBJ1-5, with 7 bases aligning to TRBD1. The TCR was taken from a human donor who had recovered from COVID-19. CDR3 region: CAGKGAGAQPQHF. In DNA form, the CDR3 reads TGTGCCGGGAAGGGGGCAGGGGCGCAGCCCCAGCATTTT.